Following are 7 T cell receptor beta chains from one sample sequenced in a study of T-cell reconstitution after alpha-beta-depleted transplantation in children. Unique molecular identifiers tagged the TCRbeta library. TCRdb fed the PCR reads into MiXCR, producing one record per CDR3 protein. The sample shows about a million distinct CDR3 sequences, about 29% of them seen only once. The starting material was PBMCs, mostly from graft donor cells, obtained 360 days after TCRalphabeta/CD19-depleted stem cell transplant. These receptors were taken from a boy less than two years old who had a stem cell transplant for SCID, so the T cells may come from the graft donor.

The chain links TRBV29-1 to TRBJ2-1; no firm D call. The CDR3 is made up of 13 amino acids. Between the trimmed V and J ends, which lost 3 bases and 4 bases, there was a span of 10 bases. Germline CDR1 is SQVTM and CDR2 is ANQGSEA. The CDR3 sequence: CSVEPRTYNEQFF. CDR3 in DNA: TGCAGCGTTGAGCCCAGAACGTACAATGAGCAGTTCTTC.

The J gene is TRBJ1-1, the V gene TRBV5-1; D gene ambiguous. Between the trimmed V and J ends, which lost 4 bases and 0 bases, there was a span of 13 bases. Germline V lookup: CDR1 SGHRS, CDR2 YFSETQ. The CDR3 loop spans 15 amino acids. The CDR3 protein is CASSPFGDMNTEAFF. Here the CDR3 DNA reads TGCGCCAGCAGCCCCTTCGGGGATATGAACACTGAAGCTTTCTTT.

The V call is TRBV15, the J call TRBJ1-4; no definite D call. The ends were cut back, 7 bases at V and 0 bases at J, with 6 bases in the middle. The germline CDR1 and CDR2 sequences are LNHNV and YYDKDF (reference sequence). CDR3 length: 13 amino acids. The CDR3 is CATTGATNEKLFF. The CDR3 region has the DNA TGTGCCACCACAGGTGCAACTAATGAAAAACTGTTTTTT.

This clonotype has a handful of counts. This chain connects TRBV3-1 to TRBJ2-6; the D is unclear. CDR3 size: 13 residues. Trimming took off 5 bases at V and 1 base at J, with 3 bases between the two ends. Germline CDR1 and CDR2: LGHDT and YNNKEL (reference sequence). CDR3 in DNA: TGTGCCAGCAGCAAATCTGGGGCCAACGTCCTGACTTTC. It translates to CASSKSGANVLTF. Full variable domain (missing parts from reference TRBV3-1 and TRBJ2-6): DTAVSQTPKYLVTQMGNDKSIKCEQNLGHDTMYWYKQDSKKFLKIMFSYNNKELIINETVPNRFSPKSPDKAHLNLHINSLELGDSAVYFCASSKSGANVLTFGAGSRLTVL.

A word on this clonotype: Sequence at one end of the junction differs from germline and may be a read error. The gene calls are TRBV7-2 and TRBJ1-1; TRBD1 might be the D (5 bases). The CDR3 runs to 11 residues. The germline CDR1 and CDR2 sequences are SGHTA and FQGNSA. In nucleotides, the CDR3 is TGTGCCAGCAGCTTAGCGCTACAGGTCCTCTTT. Its protein is CASSLALQVLF. The variable domain in full, completed from reference TRBV7-2 and TRBJ1-1, reads GAGVSQSPSNKVTEKGKDVELRCDPISGHTALYWYRQSLGQGLEFLIYFQGNSAPDKSGLPSDRFSAERTGGSVSTLTIQRTQQEDSAVYLCASSLALQVLFGQGTRLTVV.

Many counts were recorded for this clonotype. The J gene is TRBJ2-3, the V gene TRBV9, with 8 bases that match TRBD2. CDR3 length: 16 amino acids. V dropped 0 bases and J dropped 0; count of bases not matched to a gene: 3. CDR1 is SGDLS and CDR2 is YYNGEE in the germline V gene. In DNA form, the CDR3 reads TGTGCCAGCAGCGTAGGAGCGGGGGCCAGCACAGATACGCAGTATTTT. Translated: CASSVGAGASTDTQYF. Variable domain in full (rest from reference TRBV9 and TRBJ2-3): DSGVTQTPKHLITATGQRVTLRCSPRSGDLSVYWYQQSLDQGLQFLIQYYNGEERAKGNILERFSAQQFPDLHSELNLSSLELGDSALYFCASSVGAGASTDTQYFGPGTRLTVL.

This clonotype was counted at least ten times. The rearrangement uses TRBV9 and TRBJ1-3; D ambiguous. This CDR3 is built from 14 residues. V lost 0 bases to trimming and J lost 2 bases, with 6 bases between them. CDR1 is SGDLS, CDR2 YYNGEE, per germline. The CDR3 protein is CASSVGRAGNTIYF. In DNA, the CDR3 is TGTGCCAGCAGCGTAGGGCGGGCTGGAAACACCATATATTTT.